Here is one TCR beta chain with its context. V was pared by 3 bases and J by 11 bases, with 23 bases between. This CDR3 is 15 amino acids long. Per germline, CDR1 SGDLS and CDR2 YYNGEE. Following extraction, RNA underwent reverse transcription to cDNA, which served as the sequencing template. The table came from immunoSEQ multiplex PCR; TCRdb's copy has only in-frame clones and leaves some out. The sample lists 150,000 to 200,000 clones; just under 65% were seen once. This specimen belongs to a study of CD8+ T cells in alopecia areata. Treatment reported: oral pan-JAK inhibitor, 5-10 mg twice daily. This receptor was taken from a human donor with alopecia areata. This material consisted of CD4+ T cells sorted from blood, taken between weeks 47 and 50, from a patient treated with tofacitinib. The chain is built from TRBV9 and TRBJ1-1; D gene ambiguous. CDR3 in DNA: TGTGCCAGCAGCGAGTGGACGGGTGCGGAGTGGGGTGCTTTCTTT. Amino acids: CASSEWTGAEWGAFF.